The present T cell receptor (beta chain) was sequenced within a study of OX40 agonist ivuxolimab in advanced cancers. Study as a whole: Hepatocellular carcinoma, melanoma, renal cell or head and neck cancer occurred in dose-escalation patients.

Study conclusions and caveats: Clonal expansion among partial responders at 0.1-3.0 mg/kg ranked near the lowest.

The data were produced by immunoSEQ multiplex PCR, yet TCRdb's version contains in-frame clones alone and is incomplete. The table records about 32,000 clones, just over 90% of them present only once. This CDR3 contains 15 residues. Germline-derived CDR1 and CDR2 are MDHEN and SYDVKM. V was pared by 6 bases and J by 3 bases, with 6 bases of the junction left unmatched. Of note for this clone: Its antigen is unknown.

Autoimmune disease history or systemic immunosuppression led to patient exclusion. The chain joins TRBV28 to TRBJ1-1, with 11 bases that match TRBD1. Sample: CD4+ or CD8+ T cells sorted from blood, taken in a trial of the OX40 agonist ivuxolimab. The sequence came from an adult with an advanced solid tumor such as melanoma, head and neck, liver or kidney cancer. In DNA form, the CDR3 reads TGTGCCAGCAGATTCGGACAGGGGGCATACACTGAAGCTTTCTTT. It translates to CASRFGQGAYTEAFF.